The T cell receptor (beta chain) under discussion was sequenced for a study of blood T cell repertoires in COVID-19 (dated by TCRdb to 2020 to 2021). Regarding the complete study: Collaborator samples came from the United States, Italy and Spain and covered acute and convalescent phases of COVID-19. The material from the prospective study consisted of cDNA or gDNA derived from T cells, B-cell-depleted T cells, or PBMCs. Deeply sampled blood TCRbeta repertoires from subjects exposed to, actively infected with, or recovered from COVID-19 were included in the dataset. A freely available public database, intended as a resource for researchers studying the immune response to SARS-CoV-2, is where the repertoires were released. Samples were obtained from the ongoing ImmuneRACE study (first 160 participants) and from over 1,000 subjects provided by 6 global collaborators. A de-identified subject ID, COVID-19 status, age in years and sex were almost always included in the sample metadata. Where available, HLA class I and class II types were taken from metadata supplied by the sample provider and were not determined by assay-based typing.

Whole blood was collected in K2EDTA tubes by collaborating institutions according to the institutions' own protocols. For TCRbeta analysis, collaborator samples were shipped as frozen whole blood, as isolated PBMCs, or as DNA extracted from either sample type. As regards this clone: There is no known antigen for this receptor. No base quality information exists; no much larger clone differs at one position.

TCRbeta CDR3 regions were amplified from genomic DNA by means of the immunoSEQ Assay, a bias-controlled multiplex PCR. For the original study's pipeline: Within the assay, amplification of reference gene primers was used to estimate how many nucleated cells each sample contained. To quantify the absolute abundance of each unique TCRbeta CDR3 rearrangement, sequence reads were collapsed and filtered. Productive Simpson clonality was computed per sample as the square root of Simpson's diversity index over productive rearrangements. What TCRdb holds here is the immuneACCESS table cut down to in-frame rearrangements. Part of the clones is not present; checked against another copy, under half of the missing clones reflect an unresolved V gene, and the others are unexplained. Clonal size and the V and J genes are those of that table, whereas D and trimming came from the DNA. The sample records under 200,000 clones, approximately 85% of which are singletons. 4.9% of the sample is taken by the ten largest.

Paper-wide results and their limitations: The quantity of clinical and demographic metadata differed by source and by participant and was supplied without curation.

Sequenced: peripheral blood. This TCR was recovered from a woman of 80 years or more with acute or convalescent COVID-19.

CDR3 loop: CASSFHRLEQPQHF. The DNA sequence is given as TGTGCCAGCAGTTTTCACAGGTTGGAGCAGCCCCAGCATTTT. In this chain, TRBV27 is recombined with TRBJ1-5, with TRBD1 perhaps the D gene, on 5 matching bases. The CDR3 measures 14 amino acids from cysteine to phenylalanine. Only the CDR3 portion is preserved as DNA: 42 bases, with reading frame beginning at the first base. CDR1 and CDR2 were assigned from the germline V gene (reference sequence) as MNHEY and SMNVEV. V loses 3 bases of germline sequence and J loses 7 bases, and the interval between the two ends is 13 bases.